A selection of T cell receptor beta chains follows, all from one sample in a study of blood T cell repertoires in COVID-19. Libraries were prepared by immunoSEQ multiplex PCR; TCRdb keeps only in-frame clonotypes and omits some of them. The data hold approximately 150,000 clones, with about 92% observed a single time. Sequenced material: peripheral blood. Every receptor here comes from a human donor in a cohort sampled during active COVID-19. The CDR3 runs from the conserved cysteine through the conserved F or W. The D gene is left open where the match is weak. The size field is filled for only some rows; it gives once, few, many or a size class.

V	size	J	D	CDR3	DNA
TRBV7-9	NA	TRBJ1-4	NA	CASSLALNEKLFF	TGTGCCAGCAGCTTAGCCCTTAATGAAAAACTGTTTTTT
TRBV4-1	NA	TRBJ2-5	NA	CASSARLNPVPVEETQYF	TGCGCCAGCAGCGCACGTCTGAACCCGGTCCCGGTAGAAGAGACCCAGTACTTC
TRBV6-5	NA	TRBJ2-5	TRBD1	CASSYLGQQETQYF	TGTGCCAGCAGTTACTTGGGACAGCAAGAGACCCAGTACTTC
TRBV13	NA	TRBJ1-1	TRBD1	CASSRAPGQGTPEAFF	TGTGCCAGCAGCCGAGCCCCGGGACAGGGTACCCCTGAAGCTTTCTTT
TRBV19	NA	TRBJ1-5	NA	CASSTAGDQPQHF	TGTGCCAGCTCTACCGCGGGGGATCAGCCCCAGCATTTT
TRBV11-2	NA	TRBJ1-3	NA	CASSLIRGWNTIYF	TGTGCCAGCAGCCTTATAAGGGGTTGGAACACCATATATTTT
TRBV4-1	NA	TRBJ1-1	NA	CASSHKGGIGNTEAFF	TGCGCCAGCAGCCACAAAGGGGGAATTGGGAACACTGAAGCTTTCTTT
TRBV6-5	NA	TRBJ1-2	NA	CASGRGLYGYTF	TGTGCCAGCGGCAGGGGTCTCTATGGCTACACCTTC
TRBV18	few	TRBJ2-3	TRBD1	CASSEIQGPPEAQYF	TGTGCCAGCTCGGAAATACAGGGGCCCCCGGAGGCGCAGTATTTT
TRBV18	NA	TRBJ1-2	TRBD1	CASSPDRGGSYTF	TGTGCCAGCTCACCGGACAGGGGAGGTTCTTACACCTTC
TRBV9	NA	TRBJ1-4	NA	CASSSIPSGSNEKLFF	TGTGCCAGCAGCTCAATCCCCTCAGGGTCTAATGAAAAACTGTTTTTT
TRBV7-3	NA	TRBJ1-1	NA	CASSFEVRTEAFF	TGTGCCAGCAGCTTCGAGGTACGGACTGAAGCTTTCTTT
TRBV27	NA	TRBJ1-4	NA	CASSSNTILGEKLFF	TGTGCCAGCAGTTCGAACACCATTCTAGGTGAAAAACTGTTTTTT
TRBV6-2/TRBV6-3	NA	TRBJ1-1	TRBD1	CASSSRTGRVSAFF	TGTGCCAGCAGTTCCCGGACAGGGAGGGTTTCAGCTTTCTTT
TRBV5-4	NA	TRBJ2-7	TRBD2	CASTQKGGGEQYF	TGTGCCAGCACCCAAAAAGGCGGGGGCGAGCAGTACTTC
TRBV4-1	NA	TRBJ2-5	TRBD2	CASSKGLAGETQYF	TGCGCCAGCAGCAAGGGACTAGCCGGGGAGACCCAGTACTTC
TRBV9	NA	TRBJ2-1	TRBD2	CASSSGTSGGTYNEQFF	TGTGCCAGCAGCTCAGGGACTAGCGGGGGGACGTACAATGAGCAGTTCTTC
TRBV10-2	NA	TRBJ2-1	TRBD2	CASSVSGGAYNEQFF	TGCGCCAGCAGTGTAAGCGGGGGGGCCTACAATGAGCAGTTCTTC
TRBV3-1/TRBV3-2	NA	TRBJ2-2	TRBD2	CASSQGPLGLRVNTGELFF	TGTGCCAGCAGCCAAGGGCCCCTGGGACTAAGGGTGAACACCGGGGAGCTGTTTTTT
TRBV7-3	NA	TRBJ1-1	TRBD1	CASSETGGVTEAFF	TGTGCCAGCAGCGAGACAGGGGGCGTCACTGAAGCTTTCTTT
TRBV11-2	once	TRBJ2-1	TRBD2	CASSLSGGYNEQFF	TGTGCCAGCAGCCTTAGCGGGGGTTACAATGAGCAGTTCTTC
TRBV15	NA	TRBJ2-3	TRBD1	CATSRDRSGGGRQYF	TGTGCCACCAGCAGAGATAGGTCAGGGGGTGGGAGGCAGTATTTT
TRBV7-9	once	TRBJ2-7	TRBD2	CASSFAPRLAILREQYF	TGTGCCAGCAGCTTCGCCCCCCGACTAGCCATCCTACGCGAGCAGTACTTC
TRBV7-2	NA	TRBJ2-1	TRBD2	CASSSSGGMPNEQFF	TGTGCCAGCAGCTCAAGCGGGGGAATGCCCAATGAGCAGTTCTTC
TRBV5-1	NA	TRBJ2-5	TRBD2	CASSLSSGAQETQYF	TGCGCCAGCAGCTTGTCTAGCGGGGCCCAAGAGACCCAGTACTTC
TRBV4-1	NA	TRBJ2-1	TRBD2	CASSQVVAGGFYNEQFF	TGCGCCAGCAGCCAAGTAGTAGCGGGGGGATTTTACAATGAGCAGTTCTTC
TRBV4-2	NA	TRBJ2-3	NA	CASSQGTVSTDTQYF	TGTGCCAGCAGCCAAGGCACAGTTAGCACAGATACGCAGTATTTT
TRBV2	NA	TRBJ2-7	TRBD1	CASRDRGYEQYF	TGTGCCAGCCGGGACAGGGGCTACGAGCAGTACTTC
TRBV11-3	NA	TRBJ2-3	TRBD2	CASSSPVAGGADTQYF	TGTGCCAGCAGCTCACCGGTAGCGGGGGGGGCAGATACGCAGTATTTT
TRBV19	NA	TRBJ1-2	TRBD1	CASSLGQGLFYGYTF	TGTGCCAGTAGTCTAGGACAGGGATTATTCTATGGCTACACCTTC
TRBV5-1	NA	TRBJ2-7	NA	CASSPDGQPGYEQYF	TGCGCCAGCAGCCCCGACGGACAGCCCGGCTACGAGCAGTACTTC
TRBV18	once	TRBJ2-7	NA	CASSPRPSYEQYF	TGTGCCAGCTCACCACGGCCCTCCTACGAGCAGTACTTC
TRBV7-2	NA	TRBJ2-7	TRBD1	CASSTRRQGEEQYF	TGTGCCAGCAGCACCCGGAGACAGGGAGAAGAGCAGTACTTC
TRBV13	few	TRBJ2-1	TRBD2	CASSTRTSGGRRNEQFF	TGTGCCAGCAGCACCCGGACTAGCGGGGGGCGAAGGAATGAGCAGTTCTTC
TRBV5-6	NA	TRBJ2-7	TRBD1	CASMGTVSYEQYF	TGTGCCAGCATGGGGACAGTCTCCTACGAGCAGTACTTC
TRBV7-2	NA	TRBJ2-5	TRBD1	CASSDRQGADETQYF	TGTGCCAGCAGCGACCGACAGGGGGCCGACGAGACCCAGTACTTC
TRBV4-3	NA	TRBJ2-7	TRBD1	CASSQERTGEGEQYF	TGCGCCAGCAGCCAAGAAAGGACAGGGGAGGGCGAGCAGTACTTC